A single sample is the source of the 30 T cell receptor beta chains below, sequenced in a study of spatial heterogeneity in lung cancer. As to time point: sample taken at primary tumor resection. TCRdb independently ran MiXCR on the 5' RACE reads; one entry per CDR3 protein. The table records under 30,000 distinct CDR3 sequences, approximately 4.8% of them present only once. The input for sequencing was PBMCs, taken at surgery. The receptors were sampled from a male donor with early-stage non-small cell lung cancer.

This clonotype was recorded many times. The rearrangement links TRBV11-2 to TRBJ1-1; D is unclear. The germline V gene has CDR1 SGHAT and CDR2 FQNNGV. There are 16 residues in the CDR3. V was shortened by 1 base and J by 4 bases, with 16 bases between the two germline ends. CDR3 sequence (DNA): TGTGCCAGCAGCTTAGGTTTTTATGTCGGGAGCACTGAAGCTTTCTTT. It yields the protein CASSLGFYVGSTEAFF. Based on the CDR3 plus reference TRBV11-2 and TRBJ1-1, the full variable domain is EAGVAQSPRYKIIEKRQSVAFWCNPISGHATLYWYQQILGQGPKLLIQFQNNGVVDDSQLPKDRFSAERLKGVDSTLKIQPAKLEDSAVYLCASSLGFYVGSTEAFFGQGTRLTVV.

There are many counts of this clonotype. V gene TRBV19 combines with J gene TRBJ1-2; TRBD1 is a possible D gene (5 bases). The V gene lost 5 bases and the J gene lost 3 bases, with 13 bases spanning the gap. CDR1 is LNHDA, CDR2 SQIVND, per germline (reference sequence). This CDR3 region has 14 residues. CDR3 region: CASSAGAFDYGYTF. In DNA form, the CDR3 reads TGTGCCAGTAGTGCTGGGGCGTTTGACTATGGCTACACCTTC.

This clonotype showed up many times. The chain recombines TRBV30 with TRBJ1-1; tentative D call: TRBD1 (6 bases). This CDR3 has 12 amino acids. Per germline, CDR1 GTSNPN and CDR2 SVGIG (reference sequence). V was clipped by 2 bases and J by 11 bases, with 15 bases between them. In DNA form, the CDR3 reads TGTGCCTGGAGTCCGCAACAGGGACGGGCTTTCTTT. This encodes CAWSPQQGRAFF.

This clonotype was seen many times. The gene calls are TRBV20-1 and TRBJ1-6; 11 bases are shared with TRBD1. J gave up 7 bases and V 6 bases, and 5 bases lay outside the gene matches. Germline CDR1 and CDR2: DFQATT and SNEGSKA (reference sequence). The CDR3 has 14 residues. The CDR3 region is CSARTGGTNSPLHF. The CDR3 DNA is TGCAGTGCAAGGACAGGGGGCACAAATTCACCCCTCCACTTT.

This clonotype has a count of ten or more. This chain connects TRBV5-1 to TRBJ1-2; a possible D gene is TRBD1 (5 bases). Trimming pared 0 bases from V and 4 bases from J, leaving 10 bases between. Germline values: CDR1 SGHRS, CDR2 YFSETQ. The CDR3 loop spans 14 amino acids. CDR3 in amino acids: CASSLVGEGYGYTF. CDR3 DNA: TGCGCCAGCAGCTTGGTGGGGGAGGGCTATGGCTACACCTTC.

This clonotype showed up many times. The CDR3 sequence is CSARSGGAGTDTQYF. CDR3 sequence (DNA): TGCAGTGCTAGGTCCGGGGGGGCCGGCACAGATACGCAGTATTTT. The chain is built from TRBV20-1 and TRBJ2-3, with TRBD2 matching over 8 bases. Germline CDR1 DFQATT, CDR2 SNEGSKA (reference sequence). J was trimmed by 1 base and V by 3 bases; bases with no gene match: 6. The CDR3 is made up of 15 amino acids.

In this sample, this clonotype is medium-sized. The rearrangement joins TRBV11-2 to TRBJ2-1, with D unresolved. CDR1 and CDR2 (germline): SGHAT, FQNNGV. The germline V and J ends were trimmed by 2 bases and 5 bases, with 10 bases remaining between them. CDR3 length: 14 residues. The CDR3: CASSLISANNEQFF. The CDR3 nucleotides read TGTGCCAGCAGCTTAATCAGCGCCAACAATGAGCAGTTCTTC.

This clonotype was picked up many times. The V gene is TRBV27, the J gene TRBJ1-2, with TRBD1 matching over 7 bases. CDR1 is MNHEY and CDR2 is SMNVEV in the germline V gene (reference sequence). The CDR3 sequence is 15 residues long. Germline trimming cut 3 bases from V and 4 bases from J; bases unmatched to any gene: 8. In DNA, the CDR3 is TGTGCCAGCAGTTTCGCCCGACAGGGCGGCTATGGCTACACCTTC. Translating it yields CASSFARQGGYGYTF.

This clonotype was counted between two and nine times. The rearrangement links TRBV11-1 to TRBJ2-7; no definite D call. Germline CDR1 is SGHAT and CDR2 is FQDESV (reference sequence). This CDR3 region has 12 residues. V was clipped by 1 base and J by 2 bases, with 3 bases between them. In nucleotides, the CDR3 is TGTGCCAGCAGCTTAGAAACCTACGAGCAGTACTTC. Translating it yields CASSLETYEQYF.

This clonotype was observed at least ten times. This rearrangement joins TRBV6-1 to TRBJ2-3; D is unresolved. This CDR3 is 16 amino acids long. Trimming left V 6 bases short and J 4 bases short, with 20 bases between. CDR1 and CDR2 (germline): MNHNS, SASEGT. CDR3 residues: CASSSRPLDVADTQYF. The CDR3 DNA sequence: TGTGCCAGCAGCTCCAGACCACTGGATGTGGCAGATACGCAGTATTTT.

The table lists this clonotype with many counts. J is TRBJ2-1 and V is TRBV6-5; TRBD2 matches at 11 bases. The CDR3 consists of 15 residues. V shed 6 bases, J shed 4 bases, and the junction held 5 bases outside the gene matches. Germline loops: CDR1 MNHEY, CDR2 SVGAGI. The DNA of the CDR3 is TGTGCCAGCAGATCCGGGACTAGCGGATACAATGAGCAGTTCTTC. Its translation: CASRSGTSGYNEQFF.

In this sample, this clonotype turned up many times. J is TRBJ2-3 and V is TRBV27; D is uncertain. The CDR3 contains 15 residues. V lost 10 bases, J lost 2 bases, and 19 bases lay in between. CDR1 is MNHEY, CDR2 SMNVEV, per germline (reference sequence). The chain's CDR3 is CATLSVGSNTDTQYF. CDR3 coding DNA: TGTGCCACCTTATCCGTAGGTTCAAACACAGATACGCAGTATTTT.

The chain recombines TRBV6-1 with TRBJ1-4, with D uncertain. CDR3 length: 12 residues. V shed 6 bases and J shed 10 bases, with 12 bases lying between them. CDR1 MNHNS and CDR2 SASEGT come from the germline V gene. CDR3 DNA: TGTGCCAGCAGGGAAACAGTTGGAAAACTGTTTTTT. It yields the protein CASRETVGKLFF.

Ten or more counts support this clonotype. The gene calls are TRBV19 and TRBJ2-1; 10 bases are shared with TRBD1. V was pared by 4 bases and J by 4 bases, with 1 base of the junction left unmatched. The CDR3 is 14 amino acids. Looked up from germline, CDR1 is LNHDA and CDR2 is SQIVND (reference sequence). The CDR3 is CASSRGQGYNEQFF. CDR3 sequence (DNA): TGTGCCAGTAGTAGGGGACAGGGGTACAATGAGCAGTTCTTC.

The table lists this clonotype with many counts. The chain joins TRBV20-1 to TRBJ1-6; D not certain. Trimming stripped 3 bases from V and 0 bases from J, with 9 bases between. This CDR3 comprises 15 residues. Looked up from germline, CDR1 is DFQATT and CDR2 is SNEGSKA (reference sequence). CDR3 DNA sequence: TGCAGTGCTAGCGTACAACTCTCCTATAATTCACCCCTCCACTTT. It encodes CSASVQLSYNSPLHF.

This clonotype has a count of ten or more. This CDR3 is CASSLGVTQETQYF. The CDR3 DNA reads TGTGCCAGCAGCTTAGGTGTCACCCAAGAGACCCAGTACTTC. The chain recombines TRBV7-8 with TRBJ2-5; the D is unclear. The CDR3 is 14 amino acids. Germline CDR1 and CDR2: SGHVS and FQNEAQ. The V and J ends lost 1 base and 1 base respectively, with 7 bases between them.

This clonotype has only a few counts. The CDR3: CASSFDGTASGANVLTF. In DNA, the CDR3 is TGTGCCAGCAGCTTTGACGGGACAGCCTCTGGGGCCAACGTCCTGACTTTC. The V gene is TRBV7-3, the J gene TRBJ2-6; 7 nucleotides agree with TRBD1. The CDR3 sequence is 17 residues long. In germline, CDR1 is SGHTA, CDR2 FQGTGA. Trimming took 3 bases from V and 0 from J; bases not matched to a gene: 5.

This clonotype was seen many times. CDR3 loop: CASSLFGGTAFTDTQYF. Written as DNA, the CDR3 is TGTGCCAGCAGCCTCTTCGGGGGGACAGCGTTCACAGATACGCAGTATTTT. The chain has TRBV27 and TRBJ2-3; D possibly uses TRBD1 or TRBD2 (7 bases each). CDR1 and CDR2 from the germline V gene are MNHEY and SMNVEV (reference sequence). The CDR3 runs to 17 residues. V lost 6 bases and J 2 bases, leaving 21 bases between the germline ends.

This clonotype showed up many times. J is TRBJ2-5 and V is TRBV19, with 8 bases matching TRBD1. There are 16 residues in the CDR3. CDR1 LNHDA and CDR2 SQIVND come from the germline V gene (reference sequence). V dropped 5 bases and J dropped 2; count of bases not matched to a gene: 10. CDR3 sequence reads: CASSAQGARKQETQYF. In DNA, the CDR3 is TGTGCCAGTAGTGCCCAGGGGGCGCGTAAACAAGAGACCCAGTACTTC.

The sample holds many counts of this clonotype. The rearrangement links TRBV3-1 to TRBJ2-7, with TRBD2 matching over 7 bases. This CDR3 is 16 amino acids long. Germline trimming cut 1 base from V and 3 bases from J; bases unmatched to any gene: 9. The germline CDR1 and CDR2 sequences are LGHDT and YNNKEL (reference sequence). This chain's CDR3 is CASSQVGAGKGYEQYF. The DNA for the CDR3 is TGTGCCAGCAGCCAAGTTGGAGCGGGGAAAGGCTACGAGCAGTACTTC.

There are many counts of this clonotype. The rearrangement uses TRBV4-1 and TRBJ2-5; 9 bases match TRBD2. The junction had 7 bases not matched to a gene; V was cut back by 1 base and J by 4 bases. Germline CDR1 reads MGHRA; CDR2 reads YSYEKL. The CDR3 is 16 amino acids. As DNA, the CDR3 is TGCGCCAGCAGCCAAGTGGCGGGGGGGTGGTTAGAGACCCAGTACTTC. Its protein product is CASSQVAGGWLETQYF.

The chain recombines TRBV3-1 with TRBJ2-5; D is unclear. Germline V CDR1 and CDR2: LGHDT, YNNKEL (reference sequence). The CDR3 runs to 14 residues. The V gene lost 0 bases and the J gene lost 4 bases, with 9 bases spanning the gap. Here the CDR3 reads CASSQDYQRETQYF. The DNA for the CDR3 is TGTGCCAGCAGCCAAGACTACCAGCGAGAGACCCAGTACTTC.

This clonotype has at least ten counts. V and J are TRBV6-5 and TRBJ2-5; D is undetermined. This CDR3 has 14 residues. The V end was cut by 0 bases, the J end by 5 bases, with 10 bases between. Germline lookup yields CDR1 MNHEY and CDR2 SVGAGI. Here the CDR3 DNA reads TGTGCCAGCAGTTACTCGGATACGTCTGAGACCCAGTACTTC. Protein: CASSYSDTSETQYF.

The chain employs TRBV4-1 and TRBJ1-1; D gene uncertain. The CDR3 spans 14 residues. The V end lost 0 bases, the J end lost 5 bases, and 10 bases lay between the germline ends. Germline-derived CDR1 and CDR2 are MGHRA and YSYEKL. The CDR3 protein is CASSQETAWTEAFF. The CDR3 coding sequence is TGCGCCAGCAGCCAAGAGACGGCCTGGACTGAAGCTTTCTTT.

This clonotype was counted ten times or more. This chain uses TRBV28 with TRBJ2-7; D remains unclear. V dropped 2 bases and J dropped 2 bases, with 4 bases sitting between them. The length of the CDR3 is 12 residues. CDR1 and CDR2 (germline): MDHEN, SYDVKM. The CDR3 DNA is TGTGCCAGCAGTTTACCGGCCTACGAGCAGTACTTC. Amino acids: CASSLPAYEQYF. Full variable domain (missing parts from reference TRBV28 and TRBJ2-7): DVKVTQSSRYLVKRTGEKVFLECVQDMDHENMFWYRQDPGLGLRLIYFSYDVKMKEKGDIPEGYSVSREKKERFSLILESASTNQTSMYLCASSLPAYEQYFGPGTRLTVT.

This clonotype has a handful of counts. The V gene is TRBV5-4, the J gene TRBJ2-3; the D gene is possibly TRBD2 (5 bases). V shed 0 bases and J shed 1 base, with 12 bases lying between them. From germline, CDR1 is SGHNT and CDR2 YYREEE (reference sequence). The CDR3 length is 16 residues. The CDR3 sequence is CASSLDLGAGTDTQYF. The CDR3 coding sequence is TGTGCCAGCAGCTTGGATCTGGGAGCGGGCACAGATACGCAGTATTTT.

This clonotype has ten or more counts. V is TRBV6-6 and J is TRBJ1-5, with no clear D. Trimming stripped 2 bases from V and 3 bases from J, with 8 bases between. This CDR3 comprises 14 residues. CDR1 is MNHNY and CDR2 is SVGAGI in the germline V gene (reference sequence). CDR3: CASSYAGPNQPQHF. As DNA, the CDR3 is TGTGCCAGCAGTTACGCAGGCCCCAATCAGCCCCAGCATTTT.

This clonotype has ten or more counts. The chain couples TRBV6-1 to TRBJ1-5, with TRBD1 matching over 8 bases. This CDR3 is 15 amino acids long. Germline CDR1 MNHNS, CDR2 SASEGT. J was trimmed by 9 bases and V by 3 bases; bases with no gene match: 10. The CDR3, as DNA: TGTGCCAGCAGTGATATAGGGACAGGCCTAAGGCCCCAGCATTTT. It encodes CASSDIGTGLRPQHF.

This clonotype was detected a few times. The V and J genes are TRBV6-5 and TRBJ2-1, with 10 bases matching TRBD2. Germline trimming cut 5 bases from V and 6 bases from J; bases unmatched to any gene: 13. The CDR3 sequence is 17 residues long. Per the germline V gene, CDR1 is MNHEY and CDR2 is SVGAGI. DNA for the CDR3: TGTGCCAGCAGTCCTTGGGGTAGCGGGGGGTTGGCCAATGAGCAGTTCTTC. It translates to CASSPWGSGGLANEQFF.

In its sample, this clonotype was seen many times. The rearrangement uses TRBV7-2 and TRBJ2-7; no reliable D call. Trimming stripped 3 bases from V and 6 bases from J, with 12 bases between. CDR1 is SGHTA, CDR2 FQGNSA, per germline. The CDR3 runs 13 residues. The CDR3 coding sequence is TGTGCCAGCAGCTTGAACAGACTCCGCGAGCAGTACTTC. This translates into CASSLNRLREQYF.